Listed here are 27 T cell receptor beta chains from one sample, sequenced in a study of T cell responses to AZD1222 COVID-19 vaccine. Data came from immunoSEQ multiplex PCR; TCRdb stores just in-frame clones and leaves some out. This table has 90,000 to 120,000 clones, about 90% appearing once. The material was peripheral blood, obtained on day 0 of AZD1222 vaccination. These receptors were taken from an adult in good health.

The chain combines TRBV9 with TRBJ1-1; tentative D call: TRBD1 (5 bases). The V gene lost 4 bases and the J gene lost 2 bases, with 15 bases spanning the gap. In germline, CDR1 is SGDLS, CDR2 YYNGEE. The CDR3 covers 15 residues. The CDR3 DNA reads as TGTGCCAGCAGCCCTGCAGGGCTATTAAACACTGAAGCTTTCTTT. It is translated as CASSPAGLLNTEAFF.

The V call is TRBV2, the J call TRBJ2-1, with TRBD1 matching 7 bases. Trimming removed 8 bases from V and 8 bases from J; junction bases left unmatched: 6. This CDR3 spans 12 amino acids. Germline V gene data show CDR1 as SNHLY and CDR2 as FYNNEI. The CDR3 region is CASGRGLYEQFF. The DNA for the CDR3 is TGTGCCAGCGGAAGGGGGCTATATGAGCAGTTCTTC.

The V call is TRBV28, the J call TRBJ1-5; D possibly corresponds to TRBD1 (6 bases). The germline V gene has CDR1 MDHEN and CDR2 SYDVKM. The CDR3 runs 16 residues. Trimming shortened V by 6 bases and J by 5 bases, and 20 bases separated the two germline ends. In DNA form, the CDR3 reads TGTGCCAGCAGCCCCGGGACAACAATAACTCATCAGCCCCAGCATTTT. It encodes CASSPGTTITHQPQHF.

In its sample, this clone was seen a few times. The chain recombines TRBV4-1 with TRBJ2-2; tentative D call: TRBD1 (5 bases). This CDR3 is built from 16 residues. Trimming took 2 bases from V and 9 from J, leaving 19 bases between them. CDR1 is MGHRA and CDR2 is YSYEKL in the germline V gene. The chain's CDR3 is CASSQPRSRVGRELFF. The CDR3, as DNA: TGCGCCAGCAGCCAACCCCGAAGCAGGGTCGGCCGGGAGCTGTTTTTT.

The genes are TRBV28 and TRBJ1-2; the D gene is possibly TRBD1 (5 bases). This CDR3 region has 15 residues. Germline CDR1 is MDHEN and CDR2 is SYDVKM. Trimming cost V 2 bases and J 2 bases, with 12 bases left between them. Here the CDR3 DNA reads TGTGCCAGCAGTTTACTCCGGACATTCAACTATGGCTACACCTTC. It yields the protein CASSLLRTFNYGYTF.

A single count supports this clone. The V and J genes are TRBV27 and TRBJ1-2, with D perhaps TRBD1 (6 bases). Germline CDR1 MNHEY, CDR2 SMNVEV (reference sequence). The CDR3 runs 16 residues. V lost 10 bases to trimming and J lost 2 bases, with 23 bases between them. The DNA for the CDR3 is TGTGCCACGGCCCGGGGGGCCCTTCCACTAAACTATGGCTACACCTTC. This gives the protein CATARGALPLNYGYTF.

Here the CDR3 reads CASRAGGSNYGYTF. CDR3 DNA: TGTGCCAGCAGGGCAGGGGGCTCCAACTATGGCTACACCTTC. The V and J genes are TRBV28 and TRBJ1-2; 8 positions match TRBD1. CDR1 is MDHEN, CDR2 SYDVKM, per germline. The CDR3 extends over 14 amino acids. V was clipped by 6 bases and J by 2 bases; unmatched bases: 5.

The gene calls are TRBV7-3 and TRBJ1-2; the D is unclear. Germline V gene lookup returns CDR1 SGHTA and CDR2 FQGTGA. This CDR3 is 12 amino acids long. Trimming removed 4 bases at V and 7 bases at J, with 10 bases between. The CDR3 loop reads CASSSRLGGYTF. CDR3 bases: TGTGCCAGCAGCTCGCGACTGGGTGGCTACACCTTC.

The rearrangement joins TRBV18 to TRBJ1-1; possible D gene TRBD1, 5 bases. The CDR3 consists of 14 residues. Germline values: CDR1 KGHSH, CDR2 LQKENI. Trimming removed 4 bases at V and 6 bases at J, with 15 bases between. The CDR3 DNA reads as TGTGCCAGCTCACTCCCGACAGTTAAGGCTGAAGCTTTCTTT. Amino acid sequence: CASSLPTVKAEAFF.

V is TRBV5-1 and J is TRBJ1-2; D gene ambiguous. The CDR3 contains 15 residues. Germline CDR1 reads SGHRS; CDR2 reads YFSETQ. The germline V and J ends were trimmed by 0 bases and 0 bases, with 9 bases remaining between them. In DNA, the CDR3 is TGCGCCAGCAGCTTGGAGGGCGGACCTAACTATGGCTACACCTTC. Translating gives CASSLEGGPNYGYTF.

The rearrangement links TRBV6-1 to TRBJ1-1; the D is unclear. Trimming left V 2 bases short and J 4 bases short, with 11 bases between. CDR3 length: 14 residues. CDR1 is MNHNS and CDR2 is SASEGT in the germline V gene. In DNA form, the CDR3 reads TGTGCCAGCAGTGAAAGAGCAGACACCACTGAAGCTTTCTTT. Protein product: CASSERADTTEAFF.

This rearrangement joins TRBV5-1 to TRBJ2-5, with TRBD2 identical over 8 bases. V shed 0 bases, J shed 1 base, and the junction held 5 bases outside the gene matches. Looked up from germline, CDR1 is SGHRS and CDR2 is YFSETQ. This CDR3 has 16 residues. This CDR3 reads CASSLAPGLAQETQYF. CDR3 in DNA: TGCGCCAGCAGCTTGGCACCAGGACTAGCCCAAGAGACCCAGTACTTC.

The CDR3: CASSKAGRMNTGELFF. CDR3 DNA: TGTGCCAGCTCCAAGGCAGGACGGATGAACACCGGGGAGCTGTTTTTT. The rearrangement uses TRBV18 and TRBJ2-2; D unresolved. V was cut by 6 bases and J by 1 base, with 15 bases left in between. Germline CDR1 and CDR2: KGHSH and LQKENI. CDR3 length: 16 residues.

This clone was observed a few times. The chain employs TRBV3-1 (or the pseudogene TRBV3-2) and TRBJ2-3, with D tentatively TRBD2 (6 bases). V lost 0 bases to trimming and J lost 1 base, with 11 bases between them. The CDR3 is 16 amino acids. Germline V gives CDR1 LGHDT, CDR2 YNNKEL (reference sequence). CDR3 coding DNA: TGTGCCAGCAGCCAAGATTTAGCGGTCGGCACAGATACGCAGTATTTT. This gives the protein CASSQDLAVGTDTQYF.

The chain recombines TRBV20-1 with TRBJ2-2; 8 nucleotides line up with TRBD1. In germline, CDR1 is DFQATT, CDR2 SNEGSKA (reference sequence). The CDR3 has 15 amino acids. V shed 3 bases and J 7 bases; nucleotides not matched to a gene: 10. CDR3 nucleotides: TGCAGTGCTAGTGACCCCCAGGGGGCGGACGGGGAGCTGTTTTTT. This gives the protein CSASDPQGADGELFF.

The CDR3 sequence is CASSRHSYNEQFF. DNA of the CDR3: TGTGCCAGCAGCCGACATTCCTACAATGAGCAGTTCTTC. The chain combines TRBV6-2 or TRBV6-3 with TRBJ2-1; D unresolved. The CDR3 is 13 amino acids. V dropped 6 bases and J dropped 1 base, with 7 bases sitting between them. Germline V CDR1 and CDR2: MNHEY, SVGEGT.

V gene TRBV7-2 combines with J gene TRBJ1-2; maybe TRBD1 (5 bases). CDR3 length: 15 amino acids. Trimming stripped 2 bases from V and 4 bases from J, with 14 bases between. Germline CDR1 SGHTA, CDR2 FQGNSA. Here the CDR3 reads CASSLKAGTPYGYTF. Written as DNA, the CDR3 is TGTGCCAGCAGCTTAAAAGCCGGGACGCCCTATGGCTACACCTTC. The whole variable domain, remainder taken from reference TRBV7-2 and TRBJ1-2, is GAGVSQSPSNKVTEKGKDVELRCDPISGHTALYWYRQSLGQGLEFLIYFQGNSAPDKSGLPSDRFSAERTGGSVSTLTIQRTQQEDSAVYLCASSLKAGTPYGYTFGSGTRLTVV.

CDR3 loop: CASSGSTMGEQFF. CDR3 in DNA: TGTGCCAGCAGTGGGAGTACAATGGGGGAGCAGTTCTTC. The V gene is TRBV2, the J gene TRBJ2-1, with no clear D. The CDR3 length is 13 residues. CDR1 SNHLY and CDR2 FYNNEI come from the germline V gene. With 4 bases removed from V and 10 bases from J, the gap between germline ends came to 14 bases.

Of note for this clone: A read error may account for a junction end that differs from germline. V gene TRBV30 combines with J gene TRBJ2-7, with D unresolved. Germline V gene sequence: CDR1 GTSNPN, CDR2 SVGIG (reference sequence). The CDR3 consists of 13 residues. The CDR3 DNA reads as TGTGCCTGGCGGTTGAGATCGACCTACAAGCAGTACTTC. Translated, it gives CAWRLRSTYKQYF. Looking up the rest from reference TRBV30 and TRBJ2-7 gives the full variable domain: SQTIHQWPATLVQPVGSPLSLECTVEGTSNPNLYWYRQAAGRGLQLLFYSVGIGQISSEVPQNLSASRPQDRQFILSSKKLLLSDSGFYLCAWRLRSTYKQYFGPGTRLTVT.

V gene TRBV4-1 combines with J gene TRBJ2-7; D is perhaps TRBD1 or TRBD2 (6 bases each). Trimming shortened V by 3 bases and J by 1 base, and 22 bases separated the two germline ends. The germline CDR1 and CDR2 sequences are MGHRA and YSYEKL. The length of the CDR3 is 18 residues. The CDR3, as DNA: TGCGCCAGCAGCCATGCACTGGGGGGCGGAACTGAATCCTACGAGCAGTACTTC. Its protein is CASSHALGGGTESYEQYF.

This clone occurred a few times. V and J are TRBV18 and TRBJ2-7; a possible D gene is TRBD1 (5 bases). The V gene lost 4 bases and the J gene lost 2 bases, with 12 bases spanning the gap. This CDR3 comprises 14 residues. Germline V lookup: CDR1 KGHSH, CDR2 LQKENI. CDR3 nucleotide sequence: TGTGCCAGCTCACGCCCCAGGGTTCCCTACGAGCAGTACTTC. Protein product: CASSRPRVPYEQYF. Full variable domain (outside the CDR3, taken from reference TRBV18 and TRBJ2-7): NAGVMQNPRHLVRRRGQEARLRCSPMKGHSHVYWYRQLPEEGLKFMVYLQKENIIDESGMPKERFSAEFPKEGPSILRIQQVVRGDSAAYFCASSRPRVPYEQYFGPGTRLTVT.

The genes are TRBV5-1 and TRBJ2-1; 10 bases are a match to TRBD2. V was clipped by 3 bases and J by 7 bases; unmatched bases: 7. This CDR3 comprises 15 residues. Per the germline V gene, CDR1 is SGHRS and CDR2 is YFSETQ. Written as DNA, the CDR3 is TGCGCCAGCAGCTCTAGGGCTAGCGGGAGTAATGAGCAGTTCTTC. Its translation is CASSSRASGSNEQFF.

The chain is built from TRBV10-3 and TRBJ2-2; 9 bases line up with TRBD2. This CDR3 has 16 residues. From germline, CDR1 is ENHRY and CDR2 SYGVKD. Trimming took 4 bases from V and 5 from J; bases not matched to a gene: 8. The CDR3 here is CAISAFSGSGTGELFF. Here the CDR3 DNA reads TGTGCCATCAGTGCTTTTAGCGGGAGCGGGACCGGGGAGCTGTTTTTT.

This chain links TRBV27 with TRBJ2-4, with D possibly matching TRBD2 (7 bases). Between the trimmed V and J ends, which lost 6 bases and 0 bases, there was a span of 15 bases. This CDR3 spans 16 amino acids. Germline V CDR1 and CDR2: MNHEY, SMNVEV (reference sequence). The CDR3 DNA follows: TGTGCCAGCAGCCTGGGGGGGGCCCTAGCCAAAAACATTCAGTACTTC. Translating it yields CASSLGGALAKNIQYF.

The chain links TRBV15 to TRBJ1-5; TRBD1 matches at 12 bases. The CDR3 spans 15 residues. After removal of 6 bases from V and 4 bases from J, the junction contained 4 bases not matched to a gene. Germline assignment: CDR1 LNHNV and CDR2 YYDKDF (reference sequence). The CDR3 loop reads CATRPGQGANQPQHF. The CDR3 DNA reads TGTGCCACCAGACCGGGACAGGGGGCGAATCAGCCCCAGCATTTT.

By its share, this clone is medium-sized. The chain uses TRBV4-1 and TRBJ1-5, with D tentatively TRBD1 (6 bases). The V end lost 4 bases, the J end lost 14 bases, and 21 bases lay between the germline ends. The CDR3 runs to 14 residues. Germline CDR1 MGHRA, CDR2 YSYEKL. Written as DNA, the CDR3 is TGCGCCAGCAGCCCTCTACCGCCAGGGGACCCCGAGCATTTT. This sequence encodes CASSPLPPGDPEHF.

The chain carries TRBV30 and TRBJ2-1; possible D gene TRBD1, 6 bases. The CDR3 is 15 amino acids. CDR1 is GTSNPN, CDR2 SVGIG, per germline (reference sequence). The germline V and J ends were trimmed by 2 bases and 3 bases, with 14 bases remaining between them. The CDR3 loop is CAWSRIGGNYNEQFF. The CDR3 DNA reads TGTGCCTGGAGTAGAATTGGGGGCAACTACAATGAGCAGTTCTTC.